Below, 3 T cell receptor beta chains from the same sample are listed, as sequenced in a study of T cells after yellow fever vaccination. TCRdb re-derived calls from the 5' RACE reads in MiXCR, one entry per CDR3 protein. The repertoire holds approximately 300,000 distinct CDR3 sequences, about 10% seen once, with over 3% in the top ten. The sample here was CD4+ T cells sorted from PBMCs, taken 45 days after the yellow fever booster vaccination. The receptor source for this set is a man aged 18-30 years who received the YFV17D yellow fever vaccine.

The J gene is TRBJ2-1, the V gene TRBV4-1, with TRBD2 identical over 10 bases. CDR3 length: 16 residues. Germline assignment: CDR1 MGHRA and CDR2 YSYEKL. Trimming removed 4 bases from V and 4 bases from J; junction bases left unmatched: 7. CDR3 DNA sequence: TGCGCCAGCAGCCGCTTACTAGCGGGGCGATACAATGAGCAGTTCTTC. As protein: CASSRLLAGRYNEQFF.

This clonotype was seen a few times. This sequence joins TRBV6-2 or TRBV6-3 and TRBJ2-1, with 10 bases aligning to TRBD2. Unmatched junction bases numbered 5, after V lost 2 bases and J lost 4 bases. CDR3 length: 16 residues. The V gene's germline CDR1 is MNHEY and CDR2 SVGEGT. The CDR3 is CASSYPQRGGYNEQFF. In DNA, the CDR3 is TGTGCCAGCAGTTACCCACAGCGGGGGGGATACAATGAGCAGTTCTTC.

This sequence joins TRBV21-1 and TRBJ1-5. TRBV21-1 is a recognized pseudogene. The CDR3 is 16 amino acids. In DNA, the CDR3 is TGTGCCAGCAGCAAAGTCAGACCGCCTGGGGATCAGCCCCAGCATTTT. Translated: CASSKVRPPGDQPQHF.